The 26 T cell receptor beta chains below come from one sample, sequenced in a study of cytomegalovirus exposure and HLA in healthy donors. PCR primers comprised 60 Vbeta and 13 Jbeta primers. Generated by immunoSEQ multiplex PCR, the TCRdb table keeps only in-frame clones and is missing some. Recorded for this sample: about 48,000 clones. The material sequenced was PBMCs. These receptors were taken from a woman aged 35 to 49 in good health and CMV-seronegative.

The rearrangement links TRBV30 to TRBJ2-7; TRBD2 might be the D (6 bases). V dropped 8 bases and J dropped 5 bases, with 22 bases sitting between them. The CDR3 length is 14 residues. Germline CDR1 is GTSNPN and CDR2 is SVGIG (reference sequence). The CDR3 region has the DNA TGTGCCACCGGAGGGTCCCCCCGAAGTGACGAGCAGTACTTC. As protein: CATGGSPRSDEQYF.

This chain joins TRBV5-1 and TRBJ2-1; 14 nucleotides agree with TRBD2. Germline lookup yields CDR1 SGHRS and CDR2 YFSETQ. The trim removed 4 bases at V and 3 bases at J, leaving 15 bases unmatched. The CDR3 sequence is 20 residues long. Here the CDR3 reads CASSHGTSGSVAARYNEQFF. In DNA, the CDR3 is TGCGCCAGCAGCCACGGGACTAGCGGGAGTGTGGCAGCGCGCTACAATGAGCAGTTCTTC.

This chain uses TRBV27 with TRBJ2-7; 7 nucleotides line up with TRBD1. There are 15 residues in the CDR3. Germline-derived CDR1 and CDR2 are MNHEY and SMNVEV (reference sequence). V was clipped by 3 bases and J by 2 bases; unmatched bases: 7. In nucleotides, the CDR3 is TGTGCCAGCAGTTTCGCCGGGACAGCCGCCTACGAGCAGTACTTC. This encodes CASSFAGTAAYEQYF.

This chain links TRBV5-1 with TRBJ1-4; D possibly corresponds to TRBD1 (5 bases). V dropped 2 bases and J dropped 9 bases, with 17 bases sitting between them. The CDR3 is 15 residues long. Germline assignment: CDR1 SGHRS and CDR2 YFSETQ. CDR3 bases: TGCGCCAGCAGCTTTTCCGACAGCCGCGTTCAAAAACTGTTTTTT. It yields the protein CASSFSDSRVQKLFF.

V is TRBV9 and J is TRBJ2-1, with D possibly TRBD1 on 6 matching bases. Germline CDR1 is SGDLS and CDR2 is YYNGEE. The CDR3 sequence is 14 residues long. V lost 4 bases to trimming and J lost 10 bases, with 18 bases between them. As DNA, the CDR3 is TGTGCCAGCAGCTCTTGGACAGACTCCTCGGAGCAGTTCTTC. Its protein product is CASSSWTDSSEQFF.

The chain joins TRBV5-1 to TRBJ2-1; D may be TRBD1 (5 bases). Trimming pared 0 bases from V and 8 bases from J, leaving 12 bases between. Germline CDR1 is SGHRS and CDR2 is YFSETQ. The CDR3 loop spans 14 amino acids. The CDR3 region is CASSLAQIGDEQFF. CDR3 DNA sequence: TGCGCCAGCAGCTTGGCACAAATAGGGGATGAGCAGTTCTTC.

The chain employs TRBV5-1 and TRBJ1-1; D perhaps matches TRBD1 (6 bases). This CDR3 has 13 amino acids. The germline V gene has CDR1 SGHRS and CDR2 YFSETQ. V lost 0 bases, J lost 4 bases, and 7 bases lay in between. CDR3 region: CASSLEGGTEAFF. CDR3 nucleotide sequence: TGCGCCAGCAGCTTGGAAGGGGGCACTGAAGCTTTCTTT.

The chain has TRBV29-1 and TRBJ2-3; 10 bases align to TRBD1. J lost 8 bases, V lost 5 bases, and 7 bases had no gene match. The CDR3 runs to 13 residues. CDR1 and CDR2 (germline): SQVTM, ANQGSEA. The CDR3 region is CSVPGTGVPTQYF. The CDR3 DNA reads TGCAGCGTTCCCGGGACAGGGGTGCCTACGCAGTATTTT.

This chain uses TRBV4-3 with TRBJ1-2; TRBD1 matches 10 bases. This CDR3 contains 17 residues. Looked up from germline, CDR1 is LGHNA and CDR2 is YSLEER. With V trimmed by 0 bases and J by 4 bases, 8 bases remained unmatched. The CDR3 DNA is TGCGCCAGCAGCCAAGATCAGGGACAGGGGAGGACCTATGGCTACACCTTC. Amino acid sequence: CASSQDQGQGRTYGYTF.

The gene calls are TRBV4-2 and TRBJ2-3; D is possibly TRBD1 (5 bases). The CDR3 length is 15 residues. Germline CDR1 and CDR2: LGHNA and YNFKEQ. Trimming shortened V by 0 bases and J by 10 bases, and 17 bases separated the two germline ends. CDR3 sequence: CASSQDQEGALAQYF. In DNA, the CDR3 is TGTGCCAGCAGCCAAGATCAAGAAGGGGCCCTTGCGCAGTATTTT.

The chain is built from TRBV19 and TRBJ2-5, with 9 bases matching TRBD2. With 0 bases clipped from V and 2 bases from J, the junction kept 4 bases outside the gene matches. This CDR3 spans 16 amino acids. Germline CDR1 and CDR2: LNHDA and SQIVND (reference sequence). CDR3 nucleotide sequence: TGTGCCAGTAGTATAGATAGCGGGGGTCCTCAAGAGACCCAGTACTTC. Amino acid sequence: CASSIDSGGPQETQYF. Together with reference TRBV19 and TRBJ2-5, the CDR3 gives the full variable domain: DGGITQSPKYLFRKEGQNVTLSCEQNLNHDAMYWYRQDPGQGLRLIYYSQIVNDFQKGDIAEGYSVSREKKESFPLTVTSAQKNPTAFYLCASSIDSGGPQETQYFGPGTRLLVL.

The chain combines TRBV4-2 with TRBJ2-2, with 11 bases aligning to TRBD2. CDR3 length: 16 amino acids. Germline CDR1 LGHNA, CDR2 YNFKEQ. The V gene end was trimmed by 4 bases and the J gene end by 4 bases; junction bases not matched to a gene: 5. In DNA form, the CDR3 reads TGTGCCAGCAGCCCCGTAGCGGGGGGGCCCACCGGGGAGCTGTTTTTT. Translating gives CASSPVAGGPTGELFF.

In regard to this clone: A junction boundary mismatches the germline segment, possibly from a read error. The sample holds other DNA sequences that translate to the same CDR3. V is TRBV7-6 and J is TRBJ1-6; no clear D. The germline V gene encodes CDR1 SGHVS and CDR2 FNYEAQ. This CDR3 is 13 amino acids long. CDR3 sequence (DNA): TGTGCCAGCAGCTTAGTAGCGGATTCACCCCTACACTTT. It yields the protein CASSLVADSPLHF.

The genes are TRBV27 and TRBJ2-1; maybe TRBD2 (6 bases). The CDR3 is 13 residues long. Deletions cut 3 bases from V and 9 bases from J, with 12 bases between. From germline, CDR1 is MNHEY and CDR2 SMNVEV (reference sequence). The CDR3 region is CASSFWGVGEQFF. The DNA for the CDR3 is TGTGCCAGCAGTTTTTGGGGGGTTGGTGAGCAGTTCTTC.

This chain links TRBV30 with TRBJ2-1; D perhaps matches TRBD2 (5 bases). V was pared by 2 bases and J by 10 bases, with 21 bases between. The CDR3 totals 15 residues. From germline, CDR1 is GTSNPN and CDR2 SVGIG (reference sequence). The CDR3 bases are TGTGCCTGGAGTCTCAATGCCGGAGGAGTCGGAGAGCAGTTCTTC. This translates into CAWSLNAGGVGEQFF.

The chain uses TRBV5-1 and TRBJ2-6; 10 nucleotides match TRBD1. Trimming took 0 bases from V and 2 from J; bases not matched to a gene: 2. This CDR3 has 17 residues. Germline values: CDR1 SGHRS, CDR2 YFSETQ. CDR3 sequence: CASSLGGQGAGANVLTF. DNA of the CDR3: TGCGCCAGCAGCTTGGGTGGACAGGGGGCTGGGGCCAACGTCCTGACTTTC.

V usage is TRBV13 and J usage is TRBJ1-4; D is undetermined. The V gene's germline CDR1 is PRHDT and CDR2 FYEKMQ (reference sequence). Trimming took 6 bases from V and 5 from J, leaving 10 bases between them. The CDR3 loop spans 13 amino acids. The CDR3 spells CASSRRRNEKLFF. CDR3 in DNA: TGTGCCAGCAGTCGACGGAGGAATGAAAAACTGTTTTTT.

V and J are TRBV6-5 and TRBJ2-5, with 7 bases that match TRBD1. V trimming: 0 bases; J trimming: 7 bases; junction bases outside the gene matches: 8. The CDR3 loop spans 15 amino acids. Germline-derived CDR1 and CDR2 are MNHEY and SVGAGI. Written as DNA, the CDR3 is TGTGCCAGCAGTTACTCTGGACAGGCCCCAAGGACCCAGTACTTC. As protein: CASSYSGQAPRTQYF.

V is TRBV6-4 and J is TRBJ2-3; unclear D gene. CDR1 is MRHNA and CDR2 is SNTAGT in the germline V gene. The CDR3 runs 14 residues. Trimming took 7 bases from V and 8 from J, leaving 19 bases between them. DNA of the CDR3: TGTGCCAGCACTCAGGAACCTTCCGTTAGTACGCAGTATTTT. Translated: CASTQEPSVSTQYF.

J is TRBJ1-2 and V is TRBV27; TRBD1 agrees at 9 bases. Trimming cost V 4 bases and J 7 bases; bases outside gene matches: 10. The CDR3 extends over 15 amino acids. Germline V CDR1 and CDR2: MNHEY, SMNVEV (reference sequence). Here the CDR3 DNA reads TGTGCCAGCAGTTCCCTAGGACAGGGGAGAGGTGGCTACACCTTC. Translating gives CASSSLGQGRGGYTF.

The chain uses TRBV5-1 and TRBJ2-5; 7 bases match TRBD2. This CDR3 contains 15 residues. Trimming cost V 0 bases and J 3 bases; bases outside gene matches: 5. The V gene's germline CDR1 is SGHRS and CDR2 YFSETQ. CDR3 DNA: TGCGCCAGCAGCTTGGGTGGACGGGGGGAAGAGACCCAGTACTTC. This sequence encodes CASSLGGRGEETQYF.

The V and J genes are TRBV5-1 and TRBJ2-2; 14 bases map to TRBD2. The J segment lost 5 bases and the V segment lost 0 bases, leaving 12 bases of the junction unmatched. The CDR3 runs 20 residues. From germline, CDR1 is SGHRS and CDR2 YFSETQ. The CDR3 nucleotides are TGCGCCAGCAGCTTGGCCCTCTTTCCGGGACTAGCGGGAGAGACCGGGGAGCTGTTTTTT. Translated, it gives CASSLALFPGLAGETGELFF.

V and J are TRBV30 and TRBJ2-7; D is ambiguous. This CDR3 is 11 amino acids long. With 3 bases removed from V and 2 bases from J, the gap between germline ends came to 5 bases. Germline CDR1 reads GTSNPN; CDR2 reads SVGIG (reference sequence). CDR3 residues: CAWSSAYEQYF. The DNA of the CDR3 is TGTGCCTGGAGCTCGGCCTACGAGCAGTACTTC.

The genes are TRBV19 and TRBJ1-5; D call uncertain. V shed 5 bases and J shed 6 bases, with 23 bases lying between them. CDR3 size: 17 residues. Germline V CDR1 and CDR2: LNHDA, SQIVND (reference sequence). CDR3 bases: TGTGCCAGTAGTCTCGTACCACGACGGGAAGGAGGTCAGCCCCAGCATTTT. Its translation is CASSLVPRREGGQPQHF.

The rearrangement links TRBV4-2 to TRBJ2-2, with TRBD2 matching over 9 bases. The CDR3 is made up of 18 amino acids. J lost 8 bases, V lost 0 bases, and 13 bases had no gene match. The germline V gene encodes CDR1 LGHNA and CDR2 YNFKEQ. CDR3 DNA sequence: TGTGCCAGCAGCCAAGATCGGGGGCGGGAGGGAAGAAGAGGGGAGCTGTTTTTT. Translating gives CASSQDRGREGRRGELFF.

The chain links TRBV27 to TRBJ1-1; 8 bases match TRBD1. The CDR3 is 16 amino acids. Germline V gene lookup returns CDR1 MNHEY and CDR2 SMNVEV (reference sequence). The trim removed 0 bases at V and 6 bases at J, leaving 9 bases unmatched. The CDR3 reads CASSLSPWQGAAEAFF. The CDR3 DNA sequence: TGTGCCAGCAGTTTATCCCCGTGGCAGGGGGCGGCTGAAGCTTTCTTT.